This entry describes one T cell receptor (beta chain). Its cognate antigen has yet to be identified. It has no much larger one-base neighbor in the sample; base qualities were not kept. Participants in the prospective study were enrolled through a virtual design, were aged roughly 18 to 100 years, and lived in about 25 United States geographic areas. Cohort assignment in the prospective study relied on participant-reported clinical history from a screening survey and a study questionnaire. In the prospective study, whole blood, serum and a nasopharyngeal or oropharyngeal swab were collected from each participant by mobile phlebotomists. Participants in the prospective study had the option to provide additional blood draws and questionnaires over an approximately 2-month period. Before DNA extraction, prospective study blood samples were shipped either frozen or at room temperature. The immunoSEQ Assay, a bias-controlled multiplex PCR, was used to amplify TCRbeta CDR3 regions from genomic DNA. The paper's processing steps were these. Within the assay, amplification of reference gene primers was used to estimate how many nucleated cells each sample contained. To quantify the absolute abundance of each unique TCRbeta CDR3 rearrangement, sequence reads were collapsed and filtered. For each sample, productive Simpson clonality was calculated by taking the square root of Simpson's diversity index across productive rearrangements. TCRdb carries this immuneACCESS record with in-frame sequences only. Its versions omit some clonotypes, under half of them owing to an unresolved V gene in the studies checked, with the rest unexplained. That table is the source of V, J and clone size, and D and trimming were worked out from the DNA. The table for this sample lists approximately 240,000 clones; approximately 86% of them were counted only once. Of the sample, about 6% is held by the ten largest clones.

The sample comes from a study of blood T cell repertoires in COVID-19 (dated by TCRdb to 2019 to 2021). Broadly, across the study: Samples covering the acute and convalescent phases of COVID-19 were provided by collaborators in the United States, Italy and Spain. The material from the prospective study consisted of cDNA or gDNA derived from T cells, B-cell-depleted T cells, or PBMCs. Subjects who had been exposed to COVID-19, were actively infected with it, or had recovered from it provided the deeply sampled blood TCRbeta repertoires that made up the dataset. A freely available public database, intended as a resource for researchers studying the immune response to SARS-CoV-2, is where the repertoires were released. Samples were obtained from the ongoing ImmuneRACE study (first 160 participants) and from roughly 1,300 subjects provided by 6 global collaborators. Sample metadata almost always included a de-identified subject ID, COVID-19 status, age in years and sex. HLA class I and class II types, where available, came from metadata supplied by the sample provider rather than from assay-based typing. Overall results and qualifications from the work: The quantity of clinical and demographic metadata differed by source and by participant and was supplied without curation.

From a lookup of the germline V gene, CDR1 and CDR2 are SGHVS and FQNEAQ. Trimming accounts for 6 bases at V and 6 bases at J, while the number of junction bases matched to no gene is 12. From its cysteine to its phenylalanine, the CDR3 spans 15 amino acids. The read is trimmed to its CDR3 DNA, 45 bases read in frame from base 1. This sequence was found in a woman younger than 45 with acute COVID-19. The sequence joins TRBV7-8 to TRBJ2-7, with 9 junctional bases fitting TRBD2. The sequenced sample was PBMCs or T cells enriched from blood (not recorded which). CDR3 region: CASRPPGTSFPEQYF. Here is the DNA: TGTGCCAGCAGACCACCCGGGACTAGCTTCCCCGAGCAGTACTTC.